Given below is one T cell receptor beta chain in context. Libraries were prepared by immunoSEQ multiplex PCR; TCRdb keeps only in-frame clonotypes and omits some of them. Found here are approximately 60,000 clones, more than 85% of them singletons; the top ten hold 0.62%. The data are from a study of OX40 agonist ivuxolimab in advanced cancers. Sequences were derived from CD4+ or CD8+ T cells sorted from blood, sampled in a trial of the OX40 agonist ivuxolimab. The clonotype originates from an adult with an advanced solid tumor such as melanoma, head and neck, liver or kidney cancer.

The CDR3 nucleotides read TGTGCTAGTGGTTTTTACCTCACTAGCGGGAAAAACATTCAGTACTTC. As protein: CASGFYLTSGKNIQYF. The chain is built from TRBV12-5 and TRBJ2-4; TRBD2 agrees at 9 bases. Germline V gives CDR1 LGHNT, CDR2 FRNRAP. Losses at the gene ends were 3 bases for V and 4 bases for J; bases not matched to a gene: 7. There are 16 residues in the CDR3.